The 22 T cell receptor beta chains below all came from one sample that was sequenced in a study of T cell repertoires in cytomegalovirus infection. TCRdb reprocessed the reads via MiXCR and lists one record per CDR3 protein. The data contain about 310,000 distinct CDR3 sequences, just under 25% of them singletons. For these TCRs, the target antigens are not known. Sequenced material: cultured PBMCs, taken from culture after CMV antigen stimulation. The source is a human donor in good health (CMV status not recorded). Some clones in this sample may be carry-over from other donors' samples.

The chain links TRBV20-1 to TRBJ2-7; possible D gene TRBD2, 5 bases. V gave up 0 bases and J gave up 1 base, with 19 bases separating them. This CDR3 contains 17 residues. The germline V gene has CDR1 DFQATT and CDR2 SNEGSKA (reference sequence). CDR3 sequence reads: CSAREEGYSRCSYEQYV. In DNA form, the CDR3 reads TGCAGTGCTAGAGAAGAGGGTTACAGCAGGTGTTCCTACGAGCAGTACGTC.

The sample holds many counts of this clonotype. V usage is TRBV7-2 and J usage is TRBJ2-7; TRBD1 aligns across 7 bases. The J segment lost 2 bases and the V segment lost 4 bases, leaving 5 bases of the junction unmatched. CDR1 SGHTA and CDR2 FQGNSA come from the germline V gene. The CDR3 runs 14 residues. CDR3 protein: CASSYQQGPYEQYF. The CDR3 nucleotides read TGTGCCAGCAGCTACCAACAGGGGCCCTACGAGCAGTACTTC.

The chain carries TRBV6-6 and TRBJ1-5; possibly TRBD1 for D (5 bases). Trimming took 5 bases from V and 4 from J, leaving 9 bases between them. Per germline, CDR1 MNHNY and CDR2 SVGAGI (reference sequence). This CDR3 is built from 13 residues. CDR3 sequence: CASSQQDNQPQHF. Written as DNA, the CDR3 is TGTGCCAGCAGTCAACAGGATAATCAGCCCCAGCATTTT.

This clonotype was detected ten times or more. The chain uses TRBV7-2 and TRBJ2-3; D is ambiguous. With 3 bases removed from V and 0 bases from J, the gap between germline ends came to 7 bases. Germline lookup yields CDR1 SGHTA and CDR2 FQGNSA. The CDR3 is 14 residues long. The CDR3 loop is CASSLDPSTDTQYF. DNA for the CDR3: TGTGCCAGCAGCTTGGACCCTAGCACAGATACGCAGTATTTT.

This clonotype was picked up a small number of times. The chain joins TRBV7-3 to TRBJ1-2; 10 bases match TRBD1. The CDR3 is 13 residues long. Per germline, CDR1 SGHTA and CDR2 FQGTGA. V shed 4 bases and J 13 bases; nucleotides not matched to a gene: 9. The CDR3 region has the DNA TGTGCCAGCAGCTCGGAAGGGACAGGGGCAATCACCTTC. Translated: CASSSEGTGAITF.

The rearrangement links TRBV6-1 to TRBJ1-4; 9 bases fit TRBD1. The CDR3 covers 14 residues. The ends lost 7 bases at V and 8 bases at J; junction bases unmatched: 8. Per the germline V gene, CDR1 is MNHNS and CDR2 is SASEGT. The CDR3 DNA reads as TGTGCCAGCAAGGGAAGGACAGGGGACGAAAAACTGTTTTTT. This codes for CASKGRTGDEKLFF.

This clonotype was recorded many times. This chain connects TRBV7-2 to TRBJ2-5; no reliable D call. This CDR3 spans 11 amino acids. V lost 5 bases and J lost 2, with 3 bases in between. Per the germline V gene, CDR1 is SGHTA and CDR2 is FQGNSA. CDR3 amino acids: CASSQQETQYF. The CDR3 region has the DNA TGTGCCAGCAGCCAACAAGAGACCCAGTACTTC.

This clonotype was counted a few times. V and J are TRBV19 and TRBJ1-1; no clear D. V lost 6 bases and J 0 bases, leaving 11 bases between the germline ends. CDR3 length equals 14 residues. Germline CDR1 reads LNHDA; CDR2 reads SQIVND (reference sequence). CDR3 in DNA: TGTGCCAGTAGCCGGAGAGAAATGAACACTGAAGCTTTCTTT. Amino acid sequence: CASSRREMNTEAFF.

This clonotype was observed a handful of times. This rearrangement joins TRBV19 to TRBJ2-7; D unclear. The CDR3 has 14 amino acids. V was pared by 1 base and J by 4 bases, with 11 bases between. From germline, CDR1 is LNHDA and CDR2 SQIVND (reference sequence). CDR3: CASSIASGPYEQYV. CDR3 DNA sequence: TGTGCCAGTAGTATAGCGTCTGGGCCTTACGAGCAGTACGTC.

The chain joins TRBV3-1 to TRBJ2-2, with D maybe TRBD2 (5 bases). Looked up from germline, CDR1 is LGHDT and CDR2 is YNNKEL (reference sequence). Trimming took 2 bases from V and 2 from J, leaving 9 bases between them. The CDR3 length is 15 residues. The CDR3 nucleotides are TGTGCCAGCAGCCAAACCGGGGATAACACCGGGGAGCTGTTTTTT. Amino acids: CASSQTGDNTGELFF.

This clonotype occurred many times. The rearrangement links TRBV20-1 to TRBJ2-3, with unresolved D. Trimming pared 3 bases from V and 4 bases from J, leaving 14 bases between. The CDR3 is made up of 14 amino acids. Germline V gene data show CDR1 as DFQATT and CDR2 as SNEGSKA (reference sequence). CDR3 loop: CSARVSGVPDTQYF. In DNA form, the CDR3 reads TGCAGTGCTAGGGTGTCTGGAGTACCAGATACGCAGTATTTT.

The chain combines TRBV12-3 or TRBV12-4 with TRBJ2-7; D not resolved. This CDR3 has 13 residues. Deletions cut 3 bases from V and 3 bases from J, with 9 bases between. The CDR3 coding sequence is TGTGCCAGCAGTTTGGAGCGCCACTACGAGCAGTACTTC. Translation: CASSLERHYEQYF.

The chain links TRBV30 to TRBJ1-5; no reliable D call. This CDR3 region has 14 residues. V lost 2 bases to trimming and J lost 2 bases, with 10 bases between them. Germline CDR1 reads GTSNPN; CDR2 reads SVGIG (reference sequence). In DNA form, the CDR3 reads TGTGCCTGGAGTTTAACAGTGGGCAATCAGCCCCAGCATTTT. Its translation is CAWSLTVGNQPQHF.

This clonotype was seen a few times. The chain's CDR3 is CSARGQVSNQPQHF. CDR3 DNA: TGCAGTGCTAGGGGACAGGTCAGCAATCAGCCCCAGCATTTT. The rearrangement joins TRBV20-1 to TRBJ1-5; 8 nucleotides line up with TRBD1. Germline V lookup: CDR1 DFQATT, CDR2 SNEGSKA (reference sequence). The V and J ends lost 3 bases and 1 base, in that order; junction bases with no gene match: 2. The CDR3 is 14 amino acids.

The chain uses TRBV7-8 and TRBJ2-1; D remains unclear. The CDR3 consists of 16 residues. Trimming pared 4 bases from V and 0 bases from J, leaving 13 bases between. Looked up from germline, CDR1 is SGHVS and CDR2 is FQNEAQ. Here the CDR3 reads CASSSSHGSSYNEQFF. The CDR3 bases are TGTGCCAGCAGCTCCAGTCACGGCAGCTCCTACAATGAGCAGTTCTTC.

The CDR3, as DNA: TGTGCCAGCAGTTGGGGTGGAAACACCATATATTTT. This translates into CASSWGGNTIYF. The chain couples TRBV12-3 or TRBV12-4 to TRBJ1-3; no reliable D call. V lost 4 bases and J 3 bases, leaving 4 bases between the germline ends. CDR3 size: 12 residues.

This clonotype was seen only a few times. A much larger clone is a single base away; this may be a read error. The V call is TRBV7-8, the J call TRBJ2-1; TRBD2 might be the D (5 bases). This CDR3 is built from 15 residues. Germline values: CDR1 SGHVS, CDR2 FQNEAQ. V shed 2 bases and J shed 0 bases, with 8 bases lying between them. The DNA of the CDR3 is TGTGCCAGCAGCTTAAGGGCGGGCTCCTACAATGAGCAGTTCTTC. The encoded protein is CASSLRAGSYNEQFF.

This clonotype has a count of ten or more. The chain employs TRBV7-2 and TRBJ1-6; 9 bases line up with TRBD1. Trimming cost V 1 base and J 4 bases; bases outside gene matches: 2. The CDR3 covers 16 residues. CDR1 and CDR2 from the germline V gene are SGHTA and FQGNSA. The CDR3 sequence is CASSLDGTGYNSPLHF. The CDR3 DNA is TGTGCCAGCAGCTTAGATGGGACAGGGTATAATTCACCCCTCCACTTT.

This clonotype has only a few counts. CDR3 nucleotide sequence: TGCGCCAGCAGCGTTCTTTGGGACAGGGGAAATGAAAAACTGTTTTTT. Encoded protein: CASSVLWDRGNEKLFF. The chain links TRBV4-3 to TRBJ1-4; 10 bases line up with TRBD1. The CDR3 spans 16 residues. V shed 5 bases and J 5 bases; nucleotides not matched to a gene: 8. Germline values: CDR1 LGHNA, CDR2 YSLEER.

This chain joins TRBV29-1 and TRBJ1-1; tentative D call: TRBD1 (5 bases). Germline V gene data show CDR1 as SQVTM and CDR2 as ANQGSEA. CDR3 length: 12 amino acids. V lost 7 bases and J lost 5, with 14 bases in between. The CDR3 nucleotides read TGCAGCGGTACCCAGGGAATTACTGAAGCTTTCTTT. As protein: CSGTQGITEAFF.

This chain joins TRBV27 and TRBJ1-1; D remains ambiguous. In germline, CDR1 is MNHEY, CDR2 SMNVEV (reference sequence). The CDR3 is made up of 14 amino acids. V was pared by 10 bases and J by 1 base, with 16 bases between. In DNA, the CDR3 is TGTGCCACCTCTCTTTCGGGTTGGAACACTGAAGCTTTCTTT. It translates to CATSLSGWNTEAFF.

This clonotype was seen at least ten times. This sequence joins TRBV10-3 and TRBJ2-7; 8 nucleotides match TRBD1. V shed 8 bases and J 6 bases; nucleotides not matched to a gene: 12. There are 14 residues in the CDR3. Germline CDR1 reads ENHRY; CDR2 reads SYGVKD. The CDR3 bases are TGTGCCATCGCAGGCCGAGACAGGGGACCCGAGCAGTACTTC. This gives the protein CAIAGRDRGPEQYF.